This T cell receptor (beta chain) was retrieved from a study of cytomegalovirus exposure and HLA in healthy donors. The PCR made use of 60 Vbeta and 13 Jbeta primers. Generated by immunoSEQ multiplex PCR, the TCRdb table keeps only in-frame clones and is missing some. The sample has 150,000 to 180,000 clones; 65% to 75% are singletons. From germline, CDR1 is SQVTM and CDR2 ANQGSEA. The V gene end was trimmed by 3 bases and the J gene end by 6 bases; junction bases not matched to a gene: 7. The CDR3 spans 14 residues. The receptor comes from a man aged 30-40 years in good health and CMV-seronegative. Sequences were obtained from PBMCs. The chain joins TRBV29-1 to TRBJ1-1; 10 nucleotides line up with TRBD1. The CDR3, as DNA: TGCAGCGTTGAGGGGACAGGGGCTGGCTCTGAAGCTTTCTTT. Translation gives CSVEGTGAGSEAFF.